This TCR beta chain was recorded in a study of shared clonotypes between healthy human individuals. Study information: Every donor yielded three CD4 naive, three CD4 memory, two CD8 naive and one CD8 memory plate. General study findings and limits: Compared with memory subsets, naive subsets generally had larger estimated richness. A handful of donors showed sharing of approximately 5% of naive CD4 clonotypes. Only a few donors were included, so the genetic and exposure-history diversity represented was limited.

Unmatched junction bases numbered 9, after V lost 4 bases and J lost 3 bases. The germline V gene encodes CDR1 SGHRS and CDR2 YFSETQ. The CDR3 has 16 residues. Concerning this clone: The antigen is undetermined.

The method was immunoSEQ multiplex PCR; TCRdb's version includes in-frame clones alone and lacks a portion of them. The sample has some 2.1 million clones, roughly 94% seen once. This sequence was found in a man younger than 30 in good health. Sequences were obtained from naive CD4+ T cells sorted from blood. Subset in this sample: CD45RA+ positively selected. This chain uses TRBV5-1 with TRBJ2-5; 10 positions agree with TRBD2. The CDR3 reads CASSPLVLAGEETQYF. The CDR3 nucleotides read TGCGCCAGCAGCCCGCTTGTGCTAGCGGGAGAAGAGACCCAGTACTTC.